Each of the 27 T cell receptor beta chains below was sequenced from the same sample in a study of blood T cells in healthy people across ages. It was with a sample-barcoded 5' primer and a J-beta primer mix that a second PCR of roughly 6 to 11 cycles was run. TCRdb reprocessed the 5' RACE reads with MiXCR, giving one entry per CDR3 protein. The sample comprises 1.5 million to 2 million distinct CDR3 sequences, 49% of which are singletons, and over 2% rests with the top ten. Sequencing was carried out using blood. These receptors all come from a woman aged 40 to 50 in good health.

The rearrangement links TRBV9 to TRBJ2-7, with D perhaps TRBD2 (6 bases). The length of the CDR3 is 15 residues. Trimming stripped 3 bases from V and 7 bases from J, with 20 bases between. CDR1 SGDLS and CDR2 YYNGEE come from the germline V gene. CDR3 protein: CASSEGTGEYNEQYF. The CDR3 coding sequence is TGTGCCAGCAGCGAGGGTACGGGGGAGTACAATGAGCAGTACTTC.

The chain uses TRBV7-2 and TRBJ2-1, with TRBD2 matching 12 bases. Germline V gene sequence: CDR1 SGHTA, CDR2 FQGNSA. The CDR3 contains 16 residues. V was pared by 3 bases and J by 4 bases, with 4 bases of the junction left unmatched. The CDR3 coding sequence is TGTGCCAGCAGCTTTCACGGGACTAGCGGGTACAATGAGCAGTTCTTC. Translating gives CASSFHGTSGYNEQFF.

Only a few counts were recorded for this clonotype. The chain is built from TRBV5-6 and TRBJ2-7; D possibly corresponds to TRBD1 (5 bases). The J call may not be correct, given that the DNA end is closer to TRBJ2-5. Germline V gene data show CDR1 as SGHDT and CDR2 as YYEEEE. The CDR3 sequence is 15 residues long. CDR3 protein: CASSLGAAFGETQYF. The DNA for the CDR3 is TGTGCCAGCAGCTTAGGGGCAGCGTTTGGGGAGACCCAGTACTTC.

DNA for the CDR3: TGTGCCAGCCAACCGGGCTCCGACCGGAGGGCTTTCTTT. Its translation: CASQPGSDRRAFF. The rearrangement links TRBV28 to TRBJ1-1; D uncertain. The CDR3 is 13 residues long. V was cut by 8 bases and J by 11 bases, with 21 bases left in between. Germline CDR1 MDHEN, CDR2 SYDVKM.

The rearrangement links TRBV5-5 to TRBJ1-2; 9 bases fit TRBD1. With 4 bases clipped from V and 7 bases from J, the junction kept 17 bases outside the gene matches. Germline lookup yields CDR1 SGHKS and CDR2 YYEKEE (reference sequence). This CDR3 is 17 amino acids long. CDR3 in amino acids: CASSRQPGQGAKGGYTF. The CDR3 coding sequence is TGTGCCAGCAGCAGACAACCGGGACAGGGAGCAAAAGGTGGCTACACCTTC.

The J gene is TRBJ2-7, the V gene TRBV20-1; TRBD2 aligns across 7 bases. The V gene end was trimmed by 5 bases and the J gene end by 4 bases; junction bases not matched to a gene: 8. The CDR3 extends over 13 amino acids. CDR1 and CDR2 (germline): DFQATT, SNEGSKA (reference sequence). The CDR3 coding sequence is TGCAGTGCTTTTTGGGGGGGTGGATACGAGCAGTACTTC. It specifies CSAFWGGGYEQYF.

This clonotype was counted only a few times. The rearrangement joins TRBV6-5 to TRBJ2-1; 7 nucleotides align to TRBD1. Germline CDR1 reads MNHEY; CDR2 reads SVGAGI. V shed 5 bases and J 1 base; nucleotides not matched to a gene: 2. The CDR3 is 14 amino acids. The CDR3 DNA reads TGTGCCAGCAGTGACAGGGAGTCCTACAATGAGCAGTTCTTC. This sequence encodes CASSDRESYNEQFF.

The gene calls are TRBV12-3 or TRBV12-4 and TRBJ2-3, with 7 nucleotides matching TRBD1. Unmatched junction bases numbered 3, after V lost 1 base and J lost 5 bases. The CDR3 spans 14 residues. CDR3 residues: CASSLEGAEDTQYF. The CDR3 coding sequence is TGTGCCAGCAGTTTAGAGGGGGCCGAAGATACGCAGTATTTT.

This chain uses TRBV20-1 with TRBJ2-7; 7 nucleotides line up with TRBD2. V dropped 5 bases and J dropped 0; count of bases not matched to a gene: 16. This CDR3 contains 17 residues. Germline V lookup: CDR1 DFQATT, CDR2 SNEGSKA (reference sequence). The CDR3 DNA sequence: TGCAGTGCTCACCCATTAGCGGGCCCTCTCAGCTCCTACGAGCAGTACTTC. Its protein product is CSAHPLAGPLSSYEQYF.

J is TRBJ2-3 and V is TRBV10-3; D is perhaps TRBD2 (7 bases). The germline CDR1 and CDR2 sequences are ENHRY and SYGVKD. The CDR3 totals 13 residues. V lost 6 bases and J lost 5, with 12 bases in between. The CDR3 loop reads CAIRAGEGDTQYF. CDR3 DNA: TGTGCCATCAGGGCAGGGGAGGGAGATACGCAGTATTTT.

The chain carries TRBV3-1 and TRBJ1-5, with a tentative D call TRBD1 (5 bases). This CDR3 region has 18 residues. Germline values: CDR1 LGHDT, CDR2 YNNKEL (reference sequence). V lost 8 bases, J lost 1 base, and 24 bases lay in between. Written as DNA, the CDR3 is TGTGCCAGCTTAAAGTCGGGACCGACGATAGAAAGCAATCAGCCCCAGCATTTT. Translated, it gives CASLKSGPTIESNQPQHF.

The chain uses TRBV7-2 and TRBJ1-2; 7 bases map to TRBD1. Germline assignment: CDR1 SGHTA and CDR2 FQGNSA. V gave up 2 bases and J gave up 6 bases; unmatched junction bases: 9. The CDR3 loop spans 15 amino acids. The CDR3 nucleotides are TGTGCCAGCAGCTTATGGGTGGGACAGACTGATGGCTACACCTTC. The encoded protein is CASSLWVGQTDGYTF.

The rearrangement links TRBV9 to TRBJ1-2; 8 bases agree with TRBD1. The germline V gene encodes CDR1 SGDLS and CDR2 YYNGEE. Trimming took 5 bases from V and 8 from J; bases not matched to a gene: 5. The CDR3 is 12 residues long. The CDR3 region is CASSRTGGGYTF. The CDR3 DNA follows: TGTGCCAGCAGTCGCACAGGGGGGGGCTACACCTTC.

This chain links TRBV7-9 with TRBJ2-3; 11 bases are a match to TRBD2. The CDR3 is 18 residues long. The ends lost 0 bases at V and 6 bases at J; junction bases unmatched: 11. The germline gives CDR1 SEHNR, CDR2 FQNEAQ (reference sequence). CDR3 protein: CASSLASKLAGEPDTQYF. The CDR3 bases are TGTGCCAGCAGCTTAGCATCTAAACTAGCGGGGGAGCCGGATACGCAGTATTTT.

This clonotype was observed a few times. The chain couples TRBV6-2 or TRBV6-3 to TRBJ2-3; D might be TRBD2 (6 bases). The V end was cut by 10 bases, the J end by 2 bases, with 22 bases between. The V gene's germline CDR1 is MNHEY and CDR2 SVGEGT. The CDR3 loop spans 16 amino acids. In DNA, the CDR3 is TGTGCCACCACGAGAGGACGGGGGATTCACACAGATACGCAGTATTTT. Amino acid sequence: CATTRGRGIHTDTQYF.

This clonotype was counted ten times or more. This sequence joins TRBV7-2 and TRBJ2-1, with TRBD2 as a possible D gene (6 bases). Germline CDR1 reads SGHTA; CDR2 reads FQGNSA. CDR3 length: 11 amino acids. With 7 bases removed from V and 15 bases from J, the gap between germline ends came to 16 bases. DNA for the CDR3: TGTGCCAGCACCTCGGACTACAGTCGGTTCTTC. Encoded protein: CASTSDYSRFF.

The chain joins TRBV25-1 to TRBJ1-2; D call uncertain. This CDR3 is 14 amino acids long. Trimming removed 0 bases from V and 4 bases from J, with 9 bases in between. Looked up from germline, CDR1 is MGHDK and CDR2 is SYGVNS. The CDR3 bases are TGTGCCAGCAGTGAATATGTGTCGACCTATGGCTACACCTTC. As protein: CASSEYVSTYGYTF.

J is TRBJ1-2 and V is TRBV5-1; unclear D gene. Germline values: CDR1 SGHRS, CDR2 YFSETQ. The CDR3 spans 13 residues. V was pared by 3 bases and J by 8 bases, with 14 bases between. In DNA, the CDR3 is TGCGCCAGCAGCTCCACAGTGGGCCTGGGCTACACCTTC. Protein: CASSSTVGLGYTF.

V and J are TRBV6-2 or TRBV6-3 and TRBJ2-3; no definite D call. The V gene's germline CDR1 is MNHEY and CDR2 SVGEGT. The V end lost 2 bases, the J end lost 2 bases, and 17 bases lay between the germline ends. The CDR3 has 17 amino acids. CDR3 sequence: CASSYDGDGRYTDTQYF. The CDR3 nucleotides read TGTGCCAGCAGTTACGACGGCGATGGCAGATACACAGATACGCAGTATTTT.

The sample holds one count of this clonotype. Because the CDR3 is missing its conserved closing phenylalanine or tryptophan, this is likely a read error. The rearrangement uses TRBV7-2 and TRBJ2-7; D is uncertain. The J call may be faulty, since TRBJ2-5 better matches the DNA end. Germline loops: CDR1 SGHTA, CDR2 FQGNSA. The CDR3 loop spans 13 amino acids. The CDR3 sequence is CASSLEMIETQYS. In DNA form, the CDR3 reads TGTGCCAGCAGCTTAGAGATGATAGAGACCCAGTACTCC.

The chain joins TRBV11-2 to TRBJ1-3; D ambiguous. CDR1 is SGHAT, CDR2 FQNNGV, per germline. The CDR3 length is 16 residues. Trimming cost V 4 bases and J 2 bases, with 15 bases left between them. The CDR3 DNA reads as TGTGCCAGCAGCTCCATTAAAGGGCAAACTGGAAACACCATATATTTT. The encoded protein is CASSSIKGQTGNTIYF.

This chain uses TRBV2 with TRBJ1-5; D perhaps matches TRBD1 (6 bases). This CDR3 has 13 residues. CDR1 is SNHLY and CDR2 is FYNNEI in the germline V gene. Trimming shortened V by 7 bases and J by 4 bases, and 11 bases separated the two germline ends. This CDR3 reads CASTGEQNQPQHF. The DNA for the CDR3 is TGTGCCAGCACAGGGGAACAAAATCAGCCCCAGCATTTT.

The count of this clonotype is one. The chain uses TRBV15 and TRBJ2-5; 10 bases are shared with TRBD2. V lost 0 bases, J lost 7 bases, and 8 bases stayed unmatched. CDR3 length: 16 residues. From germline, CDR1 is LNHNV and CDR2 YYDKDF (reference sequence). CDR3 amino acids: CATSREIAGGRGTQYF. CDR3 in DNA: TGTGCCACCAGCAGAGAAATAGCGGGGGGTCGAGGGACCCAGTACTTC.

The chain links TRBV29-1 to TRBJ2-5; 8 bases match TRBD1. The CDR3 is 15 amino acids. Germline trimming cut 3 bases from V and 5 bases from J; bases unmatched to any gene: 11. CDR1 and CDR2 (germline): SQVTM, ANQGSEA. In DNA, the CDR3 is TGCAGCGTTGACGGCGCGTCAGGGGGCCGGGAGACCCAGTACTTC. Translated, it gives CSVDGASGGRETQYF.

The chain uses TRBV4-3 and TRBJ1-2; D is undetermined. Germline V gene data show CDR1 as LGHNA and CDR2 as YSLEER. V was clipped by 0 bases and J by 7 bases, with 15 bases between them. This CDR3 is 15 amino acids long. DNA of the CDR3: TGCGCCAGCAGCCAAGATGGGATCATTATGTCTGGCTACACCTTC. Protein product: CASSQDGIIMSGYTF.

The chain carries TRBV10-2 and TRBJ2-5, with D possibly TRBD1 on 6 matching bases. V shed 0 bases and J shed 3 bases, with 8 bases lying between them. Germline V CDR1 and CDR2: WSHSY, SAAADI. The length of the CDR3 is 14 residues. As DNA, the CDR3 is TGCGCCAGCAGTGAGTCGCGGACAGAAGAGACCCAGTACTTC. Encoded protein: CASSESRTEETQYF.

The gene calls are TRBV13 and TRBJ2-3; 10 nucleotides line up with TRBD2. The CDR3 loop spans 16 amino acids. Trimming at V came to 0 bases and at J to 5 bases, leaving 5 bases not matched to a gene. Germline V gene data show CDR1 as PRHDT and CDR2 as FYEKMQ (reference sequence). The CDR3 region has the DNA TGTGCCAGCAGCTTAGGTAGCGGGGGGCCAGGAGATACGCAGTATTTT. Translating gives CASSLGSGGPGDTQYF.